These 25 T cell receptor beta chains came from one sample sequenced in a study of T-cell memory formation after mild COVID-19. TCRdb reanalysed the 5' RACE reads using MiXCR and keeps one entry per CDR3 protein. Seen here are around 400,000 distinct CDR3 sequences, 20% to 25% observed once, and the top ten hold around 9%. Sequenced: PBMCs or a T cell subset sorted from them (not recorded which). The source is an adult woman who had mild COVID-19 (a few samples of this study predate the infection). Cell type and time point are not known.

The chain combines TRBV5-1 with TRBJ2-7; D call uncertain. The V gene's germline CDR1 is SGHRS and CDR2 YFSETQ. V was cut by 0 bases and J by 3 bases, with 10 bases left in between. The length of the CDR3 is 14 residues. CDR3 in DNA: TGCGCCAGCAGCTTGGACCCAGCAAGCTACGAGCAGTACTTC. This gives the protein CASSLDPASYEQYF.

This clonotype turned up a few times. The chain employs TRBV12-3 or TRBV12-4 and TRBJ1-4; D is unresolved. The CDR3 consists of 14 residues. The germline V and J ends were trimmed by 3 bases and 0 bases, with 5 bases remaining between them. CDR3 DNA sequence: TGTGCCAGCAGTTTGTCAGCAACTAATGAAAAACTGTTTTTT. Its translation: CASSLSATNEKLFF.

In this sample, this clonotype turned up a few times. This chain links TRBV5-1 with TRBJ2-1, with TRBD1 identical over 8 bases. Germline V gives CDR1 SGHRS, CDR2 YFSETQ. Trimming removed 0 bases from V and 9 bases from J; junction bases left unmatched: 5. The CDR3 contains 14 residues. CDR3 residues: CASSLGQGIGEQFF. The CDR3 nucleotides read TGCGCCAGCAGCTTGGGACAGGGGATAGGTGAGCAGTTCTTC. Variable domain in full (rest from reference TRBV5-1 and TRBJ2-1): KAGVTQTPRYLIKTRGQQVTLSCSPISGHRSVSWYQQTPGQGLQFLFEYFSETQRNKGNFPGRFSGRQFSNSRSEMNVSTLELGDSALYLCASSLGQGIGEQFFGPGTRLTVL.

The chain combines TRBV28 with TRBJ1-2, with D uncertain. The length of the CDR3 is 15 residues. Germline V gene lookup returns CDR1 MDHEN and CDR2 SYDVKM. The V end lost 6 bases, the J end lost 4 bases, and 18 bases lay between the germline ends. The DNA for the CDR3 is TGTGCCAGCAGCCCCTTTACTGCCAGCTCCTATGGCTACACCTTC. It yields the protein CASSPFTASSYGYTF.

The V gene is TRBV7-9, the J gene TRBJ1-3; D is possibly TRBD1 (5 bases). This CDR3 has 13 residues. Trimming pared 6 bases from V and 8 bases from J, leaving 14 bases between. Per the germline V gene, CDR1 is SEHNR and CDR2 is FQNEAQ (reference sequence). The CDR3 region has the DNA TGTGCCAGCAGGAGCGGGGCGCGGGACACCATATATTTT. It specifies CASRSGARDTIYF.

The chain joins TRBV4-1 to TRBJ1-1; D remains ambiguous. Trimming took 6 bases from V and 1 from J, leaving 12 bases between them. The CDR3 covers 14 residues. Germline assignment: CDR1 MGHRA and CDR2 YSYEKL. This CDR3 is CASSNTIGNTEAFF. The CDR3, as DNA: TGCGCCAGCAGTAATACGATAGGGAACACTGAAGCTTTCTTT.

The chain links TRBV4-1 to TRBJ2-2; no clear D. This CDR3 is 15 amino acids long. Germline V lookup: CDR1 MGHRA, CDR2 YSYEKL. With 1 base removed from V and 4 bases from J, the gap between germline ends came to 10 bases. The CDR3 DNA sequence: TGCGCCAGCAGCCAAGTACAATTCTTCACCGGGGAGCTGTTTTTT. Protein product: CASSQVQFFTGELFF.

The genes are TRBV12-3 or TRBV12-4 and TRBJ2-7, with D perhaps given as TRBD1 or TRBD2 (6 bases each). V lost 3 bases and J 2 bases, leaving 11 bases between the germline ends. There are 14 residues in the CDR3. CDR3 in amino acids: CASSLSGATYEQYF. The CDR3 nucleotides are TGTGCCAGCAGTTTGTCGGGGGCAACCTACGAGCAGTACTTC.

The chain recombines TRBV7-6 with TRBJ2-5, with 7 positions matching TRBD2. V dropped 1 base and J dropped 6; count of bases not matched to a gene: 2. The CDR3 length is 13 residues. The germline CDR1 and CDR2 sequences are SGHVS and FNYEAQ. In nucleotides, the CDR3 is TGTGCCAGCAGCTTAGAAGCGGGGAAGACCCAGTACTTC. Translating it yields CASSLEAGKTQYF. Filled out from reference TRBV7-6 and TRBJ2-5, the complete variable domain reads GAGVSQSPRYKVTKRGQDVALRCDPISGHVSLYWYRQALGQGPEFLTYFNYEAQQDKSGLPNDRFSAERPEGSISTLTIQRTEQRDSAMYRCASSLEAGKTQYFGPGTRLLVL.

The sample holds a few counts of this clonotype. The chain couples TRBV3-1 to TRBJ2-3; D is uncertain. V gave up 0 bases and J gave up 5 bases, with 18 bases separating them. The CDR3 sequence is 17 residues long. Germline V gene lookup returns CDR1 LGHDT and CDR2 YNNKEL (reference sequence). CDR3 protein: CASSQDRITGGRDTQYF. CDR3 sequence (DNA): TGTGCCAGCAGCCAAGATAGAATAACTGGCGGTCGAGATACGCAGTATTTT.

J is TRBJ2-2 and V is TRBV6-2 or TRBV6-3, with 9 positions matching TRBD2. Germline V gives CDR1 MNHEY, CDR2 SVGEGT. The CDR3 contains 16 residues. J lost 6 bases, V lost 5 bases, and 10 bases had no gene match. CDR3 in amino acids: CASSAWGLASAGELFF. The CDR3, as DNA: TGTGCCAGCAGTGCGTGGGGACTAGCTTCCGCCGGGGAGCTGTTTTTT.

The chain links TRBV12-3 or TRBV12-4 to TRBJ1-1; TRBD1 might be the D (5 bases). There are 14 residues in the CDR3. The V and J ends lost 3 bases and 4 bases respectively, with 12 bases between them. The CDR3 bases are TGTGCCAGCAGTTTGGACCTCGGGGGCACTGAAGCTTTCTTT. Encoded protein: CASSLDLGGTEAFF.

This clonotype was counted only a few times. V usage is TRBV10-3 and J usage is TRBJ1-1; D not resolved. V lost 2 bases to trimming and J lost 4 bases, with 2 bases between them. The germline V gene has CDR1 ENHRY and CDR2 SYGVKD. The CDR3 has 11 amino acids. Written as DNA, the CDR3 is TGTGCCATCAGTGAGGGCACTGAAGCTTTCTTT. Translating gives CAISEGTEAFF.

The rearrangement uses TRBV29-1 and TRBJ2-1, with 7 bases that match TRBD1. This CDR3 is 14 amino acids long. CDR1 and CDR2 from the germline V gene are SQVTM and ANQGSEA. The J segment lost 4 bases and the V segment lost 6 bases, leaving 9 bases of the junction unmatched. CDR3 DNA sequence: TGCAGCGTAGTTAGGGGGCCCACTTACAATGAGCAGTTCTTC. It specifies CSVVRGPTYNEQFF.

About this clonotype: At one of its ends the junction is not consistent with the germline gene, which may arise from a read error. V is TRBV6-2 or TRBV6-3 and J is TRBJ1-2; a possible D gene is TRBD1 (5 bases). This CDR3 has 14 residues. The V gene's germline CDR1 is MNHEY and CDR2 SVGEGT. The CDR3 loop reads CASSSAGTDYAYTF. The CDR3 coding sequence is TGTGCCAGCAGTTCTGCAGGGACGGACTATGCCTACACCTTC.

The V gene is TRBV7-6, the J gene TRBJ2-3, with D possibly being TRBD1 (5 bases). The CDR3 sequence is 14 residues long. CDR1 is SGHVS and CDR2 is FNYEAQ in the germline V gene. Trimming stripped 4 bases from V and 1 base from J, with 9 bases between. The CDR3 nucleotides read TGTGCCAGCAGCTATACGACAGGCACAGATACGCAGTATTTT. It yields the protein CASSYTTGTDTQYF.

This clonotype has more than one count but fewer than ten. This sequence joins TRBV7-2 and TRBJ2-5; possible D gene TRBD2, 7 bases. Trimming took off 3 bases at V and 4 bases at J, with 15 bases between the two ends. The CDR3 has 15 amino acids. Germline CDR1 reads SGHTA; CDR2 reads FQGNSA. CDR3 DNA: TGTGCCAGCAGCTTTAGTGGGGGGGGCGGAGAGACCCAGTACTTC. Translation: CASSFSGGGGETQYF.

V is TRBV12-3 or TRBV12-4 and J is TRBJ2-7; 7 bases align to TRBD2. Trimming cost V 4 bases and J 3 bases; bases outside gene matches: 9. CDR3 length: 15 amino acids. Here the CDR3 reads CASSSPQTSYYEQYF. The CDR3 coding sequence is TGTGCCAGCAGTTCCCCCCAGACTAGCTACTACGAGCAGTACTTC.

This clonotype came up a few times. This chain links TRBV7-2 with TRBJ1-1; 9 nucleotides agree with TRBD1. The CDR3 sequence is 13 residues long. Per germline, CDR1 SGHTA and CDR2 FQGNSA. The V and J ends lost 1 base and 11 bases, in that order; junction bases with no gene match: 5. CDR3 amino acids: CASSLGTGVGAFF. The CDR3 DNA reads as TGTGCCAGCAGCTTAGGGACAGGGGTTGGCGCTTTCTTT.

This clonotype was recorded a few times. This sequence joins TRBV7-2 and TRBJ2-5; D is uncertain. There are 13 residues in the CDR3. Trimming pared 5 bases from V and 5 bases from J, leaving 12 bases between. Germline V gene sequence: CDR1 SGHTA, CDR2 FQGNSA. CDR3 residues: CASSTVNGETQYF. CDR3 coding DNA: TGTGCCAGCAGCACAGTAAATGGGGAGACCCAGTACTTC.

The chain has TRBV5-6 and TRBJ2-3, with 8 bases matching TRBD2. This CDR3 spans 17 amino acids. The germline CDR1 and CDR2 sequences are SGHDT and YYEEEE. After removal of 1 base from V and 2 bases from J, the junction contained 9 bases not matched to a gene. The CDR3 here is CASSLITLAGYTDTQYF. The DNA of the CDR3 is TGTGCCAGCAGCTTGATTACCCTAGCGGGTTACACAGATACGCAGTATTTT.

In regard to this clonotype: One junction end does not reproduce the germline sequence, and a read error may be involved. V gene TRBV5-1 combines with J gene TRBJ1-1, with D possibly being TRBD1 (6 bases). This CDR3 comprises 16 residues. Germline values: CDR1 SGHRS, CDR2 YFSETQ. The CDR3 reads CASSSRDTRRNTEALF. The CDR3 DNA reads as TGCGCCAGCAGCTCCCGGGACACCCGGAGGAACACTGAAGCTTTATTT.

This clonotype was recorded a few times. The chain couples TRBV20-1 to TRBJ2-5, with D possibly being TRBD1 (6 bases). The CDR3 consists of 13 residues. From germline, CDR1 is DFQATT and CDR2 SNEGSKA (reference sequence). V lost 4 bases, J lost 5 bases, and 14 bases lay in between. CDR3 coding DNA: TGCAGTGCTACCCGCGGCAGGGGCGAGACCCAGTACTTC. Translation: CSATRGRGETQYF.

This clonotype was seen more than once but under ten times. The chain combines TRBV5-5 with TRBJ2-1; 10 bases are shared with TRBD2. In germline, CDR1 is SGHKS, CDR2 YYEKEE (reference sequence). V trimming: 0 bases; J trimming: 9 bases; junction bases outside the gene matches: 18. This CDR3 has 19 amino acids. CDR3 nucleotides: TGTGCCAGCAGCTTGGCAAGGACTAGCGGAACAATTGGAGGTGGTGAGCAGTTCTTC. This sequence encodes CASSLARTSGTIGGGEQFF. Variable domain in full (rest from reference TRBV5-5 and TRBJ2-1): DAGVTQSPTHLIKTRGQQVTLRCSPISGHKSVSWYQQVLGQGPQFIFQYYEKEERGRGNFPDRFSARQFPNYSSELNVNALLLGDSALYLCASSLARTSGTIGGGEQFFGPGTRLTVL.

V is TRBV20-1 and J is TRBJ2-5; 7 nucleotides align to TRBD2. Germline assignment: CDR1 DFQATT and CDR2 SNEGSKA (reference sequence). J lost 3 bases, V lost 6 bases, and 7 bases had no gene match. CDR3 length: 13 residues. The CDR3 DNA reads as TGCAGTGCGACGGGAGCGGGGAAAGAGACCCAGTACTTC. Its translation is CSATGAGKETQYF.